The rows below give T cell receptor beta chains drawn from one sample of a study of blood T cell repertoires in COVID-19. Clones were read by immunoSEQ multiplex PCR, and TCRdb kept only the in-frame ones, dropping some. The sample lists some 250,000 clones; roughly 77% were seen once. The specimen was peripheral blood. These receptors were obtained from a woman older than 75 with acute or convalescent COVID-19. Each CDR3 is given with its conserved first and last residue. Each record gives: J gene, CDR3 length, clone size, V gene, D gene, CDR3 DNA, CDR3 protein. A D gene is named only where the DNA matches it firmly. Clone size is given for some rows only: seen once, a few or many times, or a class if the clone is expanded.

>TRBJ2-7|14|-|TRBV6-5|-
TGTGCCAGCAGGCCTAGCAAGCCCTCCTACGAGCAGTACTTC
CASRPSKPSYEQYF
>TRBJ1-5|14|-|TRBV7-8|-
TGTGCCAGCAGCTTCTCAGGGTTTAATCAGCCCCAGCATTTT
CASSFSGFNQPQHF
>TRBJ1-5|13|-|TRBV12-3/TRBV12-4|-
TGTGCCAGCAGTTTAGGGGCCAATCAGCCCCAGCATTTT
CASSLGANQPQHF
>TRBJ1-4|14|-|TRBV28|-
TGTGCCAGCAGTTCGGGGGACCTTAATGAAAAACTGTTTTTT
CASSSGDLNEKLFF
>TRBJ2-7|16|-|TRBV18|-
TGTGCCAGCTCACCCCGAACGCTGGGGGAGGCCTACGAGCAGTACTTC
CASSPRTLGEAYEQYF
>TRBJ1-1|12|-|TRBV3-1/TRBV3-2|-
TGTGCCAGCAGCCAAAAGGGGACTGAAGCTTTCTTT
CASSQKGTEAFF
>TRBJ2-7|15|-|TRBV7-2|TRBD1
TGTGCCAGCAGCCTACTCGAGGACAGGACTTTCGAGCAGTACTTC
CASSLLEDRTFEQYF
>TRBJ2-3|12|-|TRBV12-3/TRBV12-4|-
TGTGCCAGCAGTACTAGCACAGATACGCAGTATTTT
CASSTSTDTQYF
>TRBJ1-1|13|-|TRBV10-1|TRBD1
TGCGCCAGCAGTAGGACAGGGTGGACTGAAGCTTTCTTT
CASSRTGWTEAFF
>TRBJ1-4|15|once|TRBV6-6|TRBD1
TGTGCCAGCAGTTACGCGGCAGGGGGGAATGAAAAACTGTTTTTT
CASSYAAGGNEKLFF
>TRBJ2-4|14|-|TRBV3-1/TRBV3-2|-
TGTGCCAGCAGCCCACTTGCGCGGAAAAACATTCAGTACTTC
CASSPLARKNIQYF
>TRBJ1-2|14|-|TRBV11-1|TRBD1
TGTGCCAGCAGCCTAACGGACAGGGGCTATGGCTACACCTTC
CASSLTDRGYGYTF
>TRBJ2-7|15|-|TRBV15|-
TGTGCCACCAGCGAGGGTCCGGTTGCAACCTACGAGCAGTACTTC
CATSEGPVATYEQYF
>TRBJ1-5|16|-|TRBV4-1|TRBD1
TGCGCCAGCAGCCACCCGGACAGGGGAGGCAATCAGCCCCAGCATTTT
CASSHPDRGGNQPQHF
>TRBJ2-6|14|-|TRBV20-1|TRBD1
TGCAGTGCTACTGACAGGGCCGGGGCCAACGTCCTGACTTTC
CSATDRAGANVLTF
>TRBJ1-4|16|-|TRBV3-1/TRBV3-2|TRBD1
TGTGCCAGCAGCCAAAGGACCAGGGGGTCTTCTGAAAAACTGTTTTTT
CASSQRTRGSSEKLFF
>TRBJ1-5|14|-|TRBV4-2|TRBD1
TGTGCCAGCAGCCGACGGACAGGAGATGGGCCCCAGCATTTT
CASSRRTGDGPQHF
>TRBJ1-2|13|-|TRBV10-1|-
TGCGCCAGCAGTGAAACAGGGTTCTACGGCTACACCTTC
CASSETGFYGYTF
>TRBJ1-1|14|once|TRBV5-1|-
TGCGCCAGCAGCGCACAGGGTGGGAACACTGAAGCTTTCTTT
CASSAQGGNTEAFF
>TRBJ1-1|14|-|TRBV6-6|-
TGTGCCAGCAGTTACTCGGATGGGAGCACTGAAGCTTTCTTT
CASSYSDGSTEAFF
>TRBJ2-4|13|-|TRBV2|TRBD1
TGTGCCAGCACCAGACAGGGAGTGGGGTTTCAGTACTTC
CASTRQGVGFQYF
>TRBJ2-5|16|-|TRBV6-5|TRBD2
TGTGCCAGCAGTTACGCAGGGACTAGCGGAAAAGAGACCCAGTACTTC
CASSYAGTSGKETQYF
>TRBJ1-5|16|-|TRBV7-2|TRBD1
TGTGCCAGCAGCTCCGGACAGGGAGATAGCAATCAGCCCCAGCATTTT
CASSSGQGDSNQPQHF
>TRBJ1-4|16|-|TRBV5-1|TRBD1
TGCGCCAGCAGCTTAAACGGGCAGGGGGGTAATGAAAAACTGTTTTTT
CASSLNGQGGNEKLFF
>TRBJ2-2|16|once|TRBV7-2|TRBD1
TGTGCCAGCAGCTTAAGGACAGGGGGACGTTCCGGGGAGCTGTTTTTT
CASSLRTGGRSGELFF
>TRBJ1-3|15|once|TRBV28|TRBD1
TGTGCCAGCAGCGGGGGCAGGGGGCGCAGAAACACCATATATTTT
CASSGGRGRRNTIYF
>TRBJ2-3|13|many|TRBV24-1|-
TGTGCCACCAGTAACAGCTTCACAGATACGCAGTATTTT
CATSNSFTDTQYF
>TRBJ2-2|11|-|TRBV10-2|-
TGCGCCAGCAGTCAGACCGGGGAGCTGTTTTTT
CASSQTGELFF
>TRBJ1-1|13|-|TRBV12-5|-
TGTGCTAGTGGTTTAAGAACAGGACATGAAGCTTTCTTT
CASGLRTGHEAFF
>TRBJ2-5|16|-|TRBV20-1|TRBD2
TGCAGTGCTAGTGAGCGGGGGGGGACGTTCCAAGAGACCCAGTACTTC
CSASERGGTFQETQYF
>TRBJ2-5|12|-|TRBV7-9|TRBD2
TGTGCCAGCAGTTCAAGCGGGATGGCCCAGTACTTC
CASSSSGMAQYF
>TRBJ1-2|11|-|TRBV10-2|-
TGCGCCAGCTATACTAACTATGGCTACACCTTC
CASYTNYGYTF
>TRBJ2-6|20|-|TRBV5-1|TRBD2
TGCGCCAGCAGCTTGGGCGCCGGGCTAGCGGGAGGCGCTGGGGCCAACGTCCTGACTTTC
CASSLGAGLAGGAGANVLTF
>TRBJ2-4|16|-|TRBV3-1/TRBV3-2|-
TGTGCCAGCAGCCAAGGGGTCGGGGTAGCCAAAAACATTCAGTACTTC
CASSQGVGVAKNIQYF
>TRBJ2-1|17|few|TRBV18|TRBD2
TGTGCCAGCTCACCGGGGACTAGCGGGAGTGGGAAGGATGAGCAGTTCTTC
CASSPGTSGSGKDEQFF
>TRBJ2-1|16|-|TRBV11-2|TRBD2
TGTGCCAGCAGTGTTAGCGGGACTAGCTCCTACAATGAGCAGTTCTTC
CASSVSGTSSYNEQFF
>TRBJ1-2|14|few|TRBV7-2|-
TGTGCCAGCAGCGATGGGGGGGAGTTCGATGGCTACACCTTC
CASSDGGEFDGYTF
>TRBJ1-1|13|-|TRBV10-3|-
TGTGCCATCAGCCCCGTCTCGAACACTGAAGCTTTCTTT
CAISPVSNTEAFF
>TRBJ1-2|13|-|TRBV27|TRBD1
TGTGCCACCCGGACAGGGATTAACTATGGCTACACCTTC
CATRTGINYGYTF
>TRBJ1-1|15|-|TRBV15|TRBD1
TGTGCCACCAGCAGAGGGGACAGCCCGAACACTGAAGCTTTCTTT
CATSRGDSPNTEAFF
>TRBJ2-2|14|-|TRBV27|TRBD2
TGTGCCACAGGGCTGGGGGGGAGCGCCGGGGAGCTGTTTTTT
CATGLGGSAGELFF
>TRBJ1-5|17|-|TRBV27|-
TGTGCCAGCAGTTTATCGAGGCGGGGCCAGCTCAATCAGCCCCAGCATTTT
CASSLSRRGQLNQPQHF
>TRBJ2-5|19|-|TRBV23-1|-
TGCGCCAGCAGTCACTTCCCGGGGAGAATTCTACCCTCGATGGAGACCCAGTACTTC
CASSHFPGRILPSMETQYF
>TRBJ1-3|14|-|TRBV6-5|-
TGTGCCAGCAGTCAGGACAGCTCTGGAAACACCATATATTTT
CASSQDSSGNTIYF
>TRBJ2-3|12|-|TRBV12-3/TRBV12-4|TRBD2
TGTGCCAGCAGCTCCCCGGGGGGTACGCAGTATTTT
CASSSPGGTQYF
>TRBJ1-4|14|-|TRBV11-2|TRBD1
TGTGCCAGCAGCCTGGGACAGGGTGGGGAAAAACTGTTTTTT
CASSLGQGGEKLFF
>TRBJ1-4|15|-|TRBV15|-
TGTGCCACGAAGGTTGGGGGCAGGGGTGGGGAAAAACTGTTTTTT
CATKVGGRGGEKLFF
>TRBJ1-1|15|-|TRBV7-9|-
TGTGCCAGCAGCTTAAGTGGGCAGTCGGGGACTGAAGCTTTCTTT
CASSLSGQSGTEAFF
>TRBJ2-3|14|-|TRBV11-2|-
TGTGCCAGCAGTTCCGGACAGACCACAGATACGCAGTATTTT
CASSSGQTTDTQYF
>TRBJ1-1|11|once|TRBV20-1|-
TGCAGTGCTGGGGGGGAAACTGAAGCTTTCTTT
CSAGGETEAFF
>TRBJ1-2|14|-|TRBV7-9|TRBD1
TGTGCCAGCAGCTTAGGGGGACAGTATTATGGCTACACCTTC
CASSLGGQYYGYTF
>TRBJ1-2|14|once|TRBV27|-
TGTGCCAGCACCCCACTGGGGAGCGCCTATGGCTACACCTTC
CASTPLGSAYGYTF
>TRBJ2-2|14|-|TRBV4-3|-
TGCGCCAGCAGCCAAGCTAGCAGCACCGGGGAGCTGTTTTTT
CASSQASSTGELFF
>TRBJ1-5|16|-|TRBV11-3|-
TGTGCCAGCAGCTTAGGGACGGGGGGCGCGAGGCAGCCCCAGCATTTT
CASSLGTGGARQPQHF
>TRBJ2-4|16|-|TRBV5-5|TRBD2
TGTGCCAGCAGCTTGGGACTAGCGGGAGGCGGGGACATTCAGTACTTC
CASSLGLAGGGDIQYF
>TRBJ2-1|13|-|TRBV11-3|-
TGTGCCAGCAGCTTAGGTAGCCGCAATGAGCAGTTCTTC
CASSLGSRNEQFF
>TRBJ2-3|12|-|TRBV5-1|-
TGCGCCAGCAGCTCCGACGGGGATACGCAGTATTTT
CASSSDGDTQYF
>TRBJ1-1|16|few|TRBV15|-
TGTGCCACCAGCAGGAAGGGCAGGGGAATGAACACTGAAGCTTTCTTT
CATSRKGRGMNTEAFF
>TRBJ1-2|15|-|TRBV5-1|TRBD1
TGCGCCAGCAGCTTGGGAACACAGGGGGCGGTAGGCTACACCTTC
CASSLGTQGAVGYTF